This T cell receptor (beta chain) was recorded in a study of T cells in Graves' hyperthyroidism and ophthalmopathy. CDR1 and CDR2 from the germline V gene are MNHNY and SVGAGI (reference sequence). This CDR3 region has 15 residues. Trimming removed 0 bases from V and 2 bases from J, with 11 bases in between. This clonotype was seen many times. Antigen: not known. Study results and limitations: From stable hyperthyroidism, ophthalmopathy was separated by a 13 V-J model. Blood also held most thyroid clonotypes expanded beyond 0.001.

TCR beta CDR3 region amplification was performed from RNA transcripts. In the first-round RT-PCR of the TCR CDR3, the HTBI primer set was used. TCRdb itself ran the multiplex PCR reads through MiXCR, one entry per CDR3 protein. The sample records about 360,000 distinct CDR3 sequences, 13% being singletons. This clonotype was obtained from a man aged 30-40 years with Graves' hyperthyroidism that later progressed to Graves' ophthalmopathy. The J gene is TRBJ2-7, the V gene TRBV6-6, with D unresolved. Specimen: blood. DNA for the CDR3: TGTGCCAGCAGTTACTCGAAACAGCTGCCCTACGAGCAGTACTTC. Amino acid sequence: CASSYSKQLPYEQYF.